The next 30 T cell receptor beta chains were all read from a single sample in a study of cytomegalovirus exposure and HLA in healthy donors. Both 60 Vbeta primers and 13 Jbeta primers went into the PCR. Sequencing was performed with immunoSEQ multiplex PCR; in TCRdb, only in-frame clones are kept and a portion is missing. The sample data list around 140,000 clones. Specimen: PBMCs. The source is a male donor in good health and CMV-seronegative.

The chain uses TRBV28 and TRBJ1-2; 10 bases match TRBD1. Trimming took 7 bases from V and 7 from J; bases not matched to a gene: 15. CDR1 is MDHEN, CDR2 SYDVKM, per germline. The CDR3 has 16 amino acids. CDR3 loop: CASKMTGGPWGGGYTF. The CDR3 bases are TGTGCCAGCAAAATGACAGGGGGCCCATGGGGGGGTGGCTACACCTTC.

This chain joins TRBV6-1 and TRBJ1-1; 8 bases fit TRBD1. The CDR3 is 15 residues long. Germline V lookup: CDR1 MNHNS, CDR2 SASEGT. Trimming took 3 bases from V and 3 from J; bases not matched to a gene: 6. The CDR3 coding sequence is TGTGCCAGCAGTGACCCCGGGACAGGCGACACTGAAGCTTTCTTT. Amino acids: CASSDPGTGDTEAFF.

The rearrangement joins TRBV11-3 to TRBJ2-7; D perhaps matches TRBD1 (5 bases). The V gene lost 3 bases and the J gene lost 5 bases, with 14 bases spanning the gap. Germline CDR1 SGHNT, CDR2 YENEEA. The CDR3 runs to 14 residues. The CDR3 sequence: CASSFGPGKNEQYF. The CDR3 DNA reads TGTGCCAGCAGCTTTGGGCCAGGGAAGAACGAGCAGTACTTC.

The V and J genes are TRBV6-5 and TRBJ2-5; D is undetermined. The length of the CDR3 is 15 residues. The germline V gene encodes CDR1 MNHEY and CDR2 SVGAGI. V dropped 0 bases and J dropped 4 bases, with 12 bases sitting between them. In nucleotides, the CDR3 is TGTGCCAGCAGTTACTCGCGGCAGCCGGGAGAGACCCAGTACTTC. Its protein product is CASSYSRQPGETQYF.

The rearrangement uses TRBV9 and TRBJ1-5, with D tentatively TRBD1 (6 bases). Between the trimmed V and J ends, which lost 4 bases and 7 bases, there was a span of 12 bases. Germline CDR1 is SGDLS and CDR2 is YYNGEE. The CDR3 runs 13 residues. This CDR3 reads CASSLTGHQPQHF. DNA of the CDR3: TGTGCCAGCAGCCTTACAGGGCACCAGCCCCAGCATTTT.

The CDR3 sequence is CSVEDRGRGTEAFF. CDR3 DNA sequence: TGCAGCGTTGAAGATCGAGGCAGGGGGACTGAAGCTTTCTTT. The gene calls are TRBV29-1 and TRBJ1-1, with 7 bases lining up with TRBD1. The CDR3 is made up of 14 amino acids. The germline CDR1 and CDR2 sequences are SQVTM and ANQGSEA. Unmatched junction bases numbered 6, after V lost 0 bases and J lost 5 bases.

In nucleotides, the CDR3 is TGTGCCAGCTCACTGGGACAGGGGCGAAACATTCAGTACTTC. It translates to CASSLGQGRNIQYF. This chain uses TRBV18 with TRBJ2-4; the match to TRBD1 covers 10 bases. Germline-derived CDR1 and CDR2 are KGHSH and LQKENI. Trimming cost V 4 bases and J 6 bases; bases outside gene matches: 3. This CDR3 region has 14 residues. Drawing the rest from reference TRBV18 and TRBJ2-4, the complete variable domain is NAGVMQNPRHLVRRRGQEARLRCSPMKGHSHVYWYRQLPEEGLKFMVYLQKENIIDESGMPKERFSAEFPKEGPSILRIQQVVRGDSAAYFCASSLGQGRNIQYFGAGTRLSVL.

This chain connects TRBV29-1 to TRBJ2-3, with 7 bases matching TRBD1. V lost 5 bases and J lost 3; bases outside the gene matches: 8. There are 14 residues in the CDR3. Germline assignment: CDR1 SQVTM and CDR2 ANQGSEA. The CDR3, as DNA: TGCAGCGTTCTGACAGGGAAGGTGACAGATACGCAGTATTTT. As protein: CSVLTGKVTDTQYF.

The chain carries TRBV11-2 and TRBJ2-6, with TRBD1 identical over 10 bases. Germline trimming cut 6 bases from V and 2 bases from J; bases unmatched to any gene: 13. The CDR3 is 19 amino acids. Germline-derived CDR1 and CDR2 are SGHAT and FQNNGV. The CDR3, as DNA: TGTGCCAGCAGTTTTAGGACAGGGGGTAAGATTGCTGGGGCCAACGTCCTGACTTTC. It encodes CASSFRTGGKIAGANVLTF.

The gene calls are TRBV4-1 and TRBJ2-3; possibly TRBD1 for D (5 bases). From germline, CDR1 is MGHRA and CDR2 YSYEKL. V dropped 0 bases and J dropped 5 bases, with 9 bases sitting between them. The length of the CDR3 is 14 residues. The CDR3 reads CASSQDGAGDTQYF. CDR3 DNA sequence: TGCGCCAGCAGCCAAGATGGGGCCGGAGATACGCAGTATTTT.

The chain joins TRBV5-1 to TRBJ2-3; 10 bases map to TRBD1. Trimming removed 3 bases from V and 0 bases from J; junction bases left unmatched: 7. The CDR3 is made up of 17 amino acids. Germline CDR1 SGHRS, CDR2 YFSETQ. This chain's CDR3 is CASSYGTGAPSTDTQYF. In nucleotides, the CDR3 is TGCGCCAGCAGCTACGGGACAGGGGCCCCTAGCACAGATACGCAGTATTTT.

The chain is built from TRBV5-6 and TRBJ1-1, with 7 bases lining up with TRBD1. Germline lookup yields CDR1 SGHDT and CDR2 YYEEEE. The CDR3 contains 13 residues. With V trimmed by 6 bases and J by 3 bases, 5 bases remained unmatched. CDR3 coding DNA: TGTGCCAGCAACGACAGGGAGGACACTGAAGCTTTCTTT. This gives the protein CASNDREDTEAFF.

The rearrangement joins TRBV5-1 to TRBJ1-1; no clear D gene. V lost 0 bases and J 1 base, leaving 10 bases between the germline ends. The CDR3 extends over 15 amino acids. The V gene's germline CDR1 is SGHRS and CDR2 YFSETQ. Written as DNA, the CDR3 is TGCGCCAGCAGCTTGGTCAGTTTAAAGAACACTGAAGCTTTCTTT. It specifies CASSLVSLKNTEAFF.

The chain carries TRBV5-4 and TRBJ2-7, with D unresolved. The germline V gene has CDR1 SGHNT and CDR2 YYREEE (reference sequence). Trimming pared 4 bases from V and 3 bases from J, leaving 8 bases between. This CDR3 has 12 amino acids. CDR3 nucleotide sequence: TGTGCCAGCAGCGCGAACAGCTACGAGCAGTACTTC. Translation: CASSANSYEQYF.

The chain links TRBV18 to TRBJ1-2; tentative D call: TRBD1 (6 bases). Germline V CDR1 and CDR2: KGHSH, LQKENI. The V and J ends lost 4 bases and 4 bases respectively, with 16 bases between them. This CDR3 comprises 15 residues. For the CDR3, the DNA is TGTGCCAGCTCACAAAGGACAGCGCGGGTCTATGGCTACACCTTC. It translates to CASSQRTARVYGYTF.

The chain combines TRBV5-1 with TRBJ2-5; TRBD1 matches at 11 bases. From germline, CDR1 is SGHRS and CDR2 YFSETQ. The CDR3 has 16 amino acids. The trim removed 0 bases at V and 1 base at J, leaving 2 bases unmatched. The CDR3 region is CASSLGGTGGQETQYF. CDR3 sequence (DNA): TGCGCCAGCAGCTTGGGGGGGACAGGGGGCCAAGAGACCCAGTACTTC.

The CDR3 loop reads CASSSATGVSPNNYGYTF. The CDR3 DNA sequence: TGTGCCAGCAGCTCCGCCACAGGGGTCAGCCCCAACAACTATGGCTACACCTTC. This sequence joins TRBV11-2 and TRBJ1-2, with 7 nucleotides matching TRBD1. The CDR3 extends over 18 amino acids. Germline assignment: CDR1 SGHAT and CDR2 FQNNGV. V lost 4 bases and J lost 2; bases outside the gene matches: 16.

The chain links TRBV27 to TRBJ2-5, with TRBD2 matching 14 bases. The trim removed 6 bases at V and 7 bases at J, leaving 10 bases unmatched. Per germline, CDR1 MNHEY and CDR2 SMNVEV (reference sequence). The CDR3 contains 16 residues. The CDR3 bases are TGTGCCAGCAGCTCCGGGACTAGCGGGAGAACCGGGACCCAGTACTTC. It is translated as CASSSGTSGRTGTQYF.

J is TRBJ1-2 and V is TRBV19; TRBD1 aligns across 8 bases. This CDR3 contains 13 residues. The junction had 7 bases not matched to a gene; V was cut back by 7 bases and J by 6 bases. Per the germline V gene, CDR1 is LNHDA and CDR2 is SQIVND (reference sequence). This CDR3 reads CASTLTGVHGYTF. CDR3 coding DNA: TGTGCCAGTACCCTGACAGGGGTTCATGGCTACACCTTC.

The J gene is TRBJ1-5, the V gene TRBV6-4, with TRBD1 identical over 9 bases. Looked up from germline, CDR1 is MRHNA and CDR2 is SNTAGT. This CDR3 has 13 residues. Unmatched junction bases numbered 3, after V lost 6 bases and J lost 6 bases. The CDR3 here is CASSHRGLQPQHF. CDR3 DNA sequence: TGTGCCAGCAGCCACAGGGGGCTTCAGCCCCAGCATTTT.

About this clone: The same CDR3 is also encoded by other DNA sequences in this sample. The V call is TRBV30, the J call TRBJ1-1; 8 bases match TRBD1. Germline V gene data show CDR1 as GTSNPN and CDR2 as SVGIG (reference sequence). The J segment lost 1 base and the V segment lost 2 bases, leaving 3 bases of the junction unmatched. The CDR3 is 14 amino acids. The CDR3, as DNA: TGTGCCTGGAGTCTCGGACAGGGGAACACTGAAGCTTTCTTT. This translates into CAWSLGQGNTEAFF.

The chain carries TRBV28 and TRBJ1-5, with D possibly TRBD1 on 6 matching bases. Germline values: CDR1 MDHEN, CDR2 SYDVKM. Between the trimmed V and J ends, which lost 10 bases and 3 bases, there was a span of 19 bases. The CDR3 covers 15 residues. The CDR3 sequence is CATTRGRDYNQPQHF. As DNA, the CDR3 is TGTGCCACCACCAGGGGTCGGGACTACAATCAGCCCCAGCATTTT.

The CDR3 reads CASSSWGETEAFF. In DNA form, the CDR3 reads TGTGCCAGCAGCTCGTGGGGGGAAACTGAAGCTTTCTTT. The chain links TRBV7-8 to TRBJ1-1, with D possibly being TRBD1 (5 bases). This CDR3 spans 13 amino acids. Trimming cost V 4 bases and J 5 bases, with 11 bases left between them. From germline, CDR1 is SGHVS and CDR2 FQNEAQ.

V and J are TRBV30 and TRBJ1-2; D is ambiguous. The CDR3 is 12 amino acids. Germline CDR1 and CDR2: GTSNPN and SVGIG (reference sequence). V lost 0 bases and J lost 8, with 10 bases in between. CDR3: CAWSVLMGGYTF. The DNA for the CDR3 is TGTGCCTGGAGTGTATTGATGGGCGGCTACACCTTC.

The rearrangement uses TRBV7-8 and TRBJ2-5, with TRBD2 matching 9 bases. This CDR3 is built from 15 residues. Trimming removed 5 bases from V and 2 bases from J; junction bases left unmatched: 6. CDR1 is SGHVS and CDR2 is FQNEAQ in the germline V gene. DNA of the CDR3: TGTGCCAGCAGCCAGGGACTAGCCCTTCAAGAGACCCAGTACTTC. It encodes CASSQGLALQETQYF.

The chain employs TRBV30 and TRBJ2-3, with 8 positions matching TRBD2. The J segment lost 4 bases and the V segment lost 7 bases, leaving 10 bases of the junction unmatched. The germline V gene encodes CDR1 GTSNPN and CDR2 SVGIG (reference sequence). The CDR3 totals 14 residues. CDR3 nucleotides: TGTGCCTTCTCCTATAGCGGGAAAGCAGATACGCAGTATTTT. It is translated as CAFSYSGKADTQYF.

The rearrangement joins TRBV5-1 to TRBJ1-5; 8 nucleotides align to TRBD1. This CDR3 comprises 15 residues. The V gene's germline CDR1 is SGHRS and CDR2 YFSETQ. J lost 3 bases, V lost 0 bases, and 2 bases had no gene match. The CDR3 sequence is CASSLGQGNNQPQHF. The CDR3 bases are TGCGCCAGCAGCTTGGGACAGGGGAACAATCAGCCCCAGCATTTT.

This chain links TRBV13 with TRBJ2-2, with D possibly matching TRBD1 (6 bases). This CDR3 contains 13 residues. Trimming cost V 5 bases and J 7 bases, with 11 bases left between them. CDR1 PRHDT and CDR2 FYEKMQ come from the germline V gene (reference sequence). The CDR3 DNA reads TGTGCCAGCAGCCTGGGGGCCGGCGGGGAGCTGTTTTTT. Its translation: CASSLGAGGELFF.

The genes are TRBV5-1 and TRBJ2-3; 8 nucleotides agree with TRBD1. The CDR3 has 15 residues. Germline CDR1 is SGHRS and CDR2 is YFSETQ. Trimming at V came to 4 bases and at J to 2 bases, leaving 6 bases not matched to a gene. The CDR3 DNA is TGCGCCAGCAGCCCGGACAGGGCGAACACAGATACGCAGTATTTT. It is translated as CASSPDRANTDTQYF.

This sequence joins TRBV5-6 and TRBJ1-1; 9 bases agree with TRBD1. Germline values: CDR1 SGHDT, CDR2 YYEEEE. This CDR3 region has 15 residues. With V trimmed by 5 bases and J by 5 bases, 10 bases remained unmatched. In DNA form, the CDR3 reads TGTGCCAGCAGTTCCGGACAGGGGTGGACTACTGAAGCTTTCTTT. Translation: CASSSGQGWTTEAFF.